Below are 27 T cell receptor beta chains sequenced from a single sample in a study of blood T cell repertoires in COVID-19. TCRdb's copy holds only in-frame clones and misses some; the assay was immunoSEQ multiplex PCR. The table shows 170,000 or so clones, with just over 85% occurring only once. The sample taken for sequencing was peripheral blood. Receptor source: a man aged 50-60 years with active or convalescent COVID-19.

CDR3: CASSVGLGQGLAGYEQYF. In nucleotides, the CDR3 is TGTGCCAGCAGCGTGGGGTTGGGGCAGGGACTAGCGGGATACGAGCAGTACTTC. The chain joins TRBV9 to TRBJ2-7; TRBD2 aligns across 13 bases. The V segment lost 2 bases and the J segment 4 bases; nucleotides outside the gene matches: 12. Germline V lookup: CDR1 SGDLS, CDR2 YYNGEE. This CDR3 region has 18 residues. Variable domain in full (rest from reference TRBV9 and TRBJ2-7): DSGVTQTPKHLITATGQRVTLRCSPRSGDLSVYWYQQSLDQGLQFLIQYYNGEERAKGNILERFSAQQFPDLHSELNLSSLELGDSALYFCASSVGLGQGLAGYEQYFGPGTRLTVT.

The chain joins TRBV6-5 to TRBJ2-1, with 9 positions matching TRBD1. Germline trimming cut 2 bases from V and 4 bases from J; bases unmatched to any gene: 3. Germline values: CDR1 MNHEY, CDR2 SVGAGI. The CDR3 length is 15 residues. CDR3 in amino acids: CASSYIGTGYNEQFF. CDR3 coding DNA: TGTGCCAGCAGTTACATCGGGACAGGGTACAATGAGCAGTTCTTC.

This chain uses TRBV5-6 with TRBJ1-4; 12 positions match TRBD1. V shed 3 bases and J 0 bases; nucleotides not matched to a gene: 6. Germline assignment: CDR1 SGHDT and CDR2 YYEEEE. The CDR3 sequence is 18 residues long. As DNA, the CDR3 is TGTGCCAGCAGCTGGGCCGGGACAGGGGGCGCAACTAATGAAAAACTGTTTTTT. Residues: CASSWAGTGGATNEKLFF.

This clone occurred once. The gene calls are TRBV5-8 and TRBJ2-3; possibly TRBD2 for D (5 bases). Germline lookup yields CDR1 SGHTS and CDR2 YDEGEE. V was trimmed by 0 bases and J by 4 bases, leaving 12 bases between them. The CDR3 totals 15 residues. CDR3 protein: CASSLGGGSADTQYF. The CDR3 DNA follows: TGTGCCAGCAGCTTGGGCGGCGGTAGCGCAGATACGCAGTATTTT.

This clone has only one observation. This chain joins TRBV6-5 and TRBJ2-7; D not certain. The length of the CDR3 is 15 residues. Trimming left V 5 bases short and J 0 bases short, with 14 bases between. The germline V gene encodes CDR1 MNHEY and CDR2 SVGAGI. The CDR3 sequence is CASSPIRVSSYEQYF. In DNA form, the CDR3 reads TGTGCCAGCAGTCCCATCCGTGTTAGCTCCTACGAGCAGTACTTC.

The V gene is TRBV13, the J gene TRBJ2-5; 13 bases are shared with TRBD2. Germline V gene lookup returns CDR1 PRHDT and CDR2 FYEKMQ (reference sequence). The CDR3 has 16 residues. Germline trimming cut 5 bases from V and 5 bases from J; bases unmatched to any gene: 8. CDR3 DNA: TGTGCCAGCAGCGAGAAACTAGCGGGAGGGCACGAGACCCAGTACTTC. As protein: CASSEKLAGGHETQYF.

This rearrangement joins TRBV19 to TRBJ1-2, with unresolved D. The CDR3 is 12 residues long. CDR1 and CDR2 (germline): LNHDA, SQIVND (reference sequence). Deletions cut 7 bases from V and 7 bases from J, with 13 bases between. CDR3 amino acids: CASNRGGGGYTF. The CDR3 coding sequence is TGTGCCAGTAACCGAGGTGGAGGTGGCTACACCTTC.

The V and J genes are TRBV25-1 and TRBJ2-7; D might be TRBD1 (5 bases). The germline V gene has CDR1 MGHDK and CDR2 SYGVNS. Trimming took 3 bases from V and 6 from J, leaving 12 bases between them. The CDR3 length is 13 residues. As DNA, the CDR3 is TGTGCCAGCAGTGATCCAGGGATCTCCGAGCAGTACTTC. This sequence encodes CASSDPGISEQYF.

Only a few counts were recorded for this clone. V usage is TRBV2 and J usage is TRBJ1-1; possible D gene TRBD1, 6 bases. The CDR3 totals 14 residues. Germline lookup yields CDR1 SNHLY and CDR2 FYNNEI. The V end was cut by 8 bases, the J end by 0 bases, with 13 bases between. The CDR3 region is CASFQGFLNTEAFF. In DNA, the CDR3 is TGTGCCAGCTTTCAGGGGTTTCTGAACACTGAAGCTTTCTTT.

This chain uses TRBV7-2 with TRBJ2-5; D might be TRBD1 or TRBD2, each matching 9 bases. This CDR3 spans 16 amino acids. V was trimmed by 8 bases and J by 4 bases, leaving 23 bases between them. The V gene's germline CDR1 is SGHTA and CDR2 FQGNSA. CDR3 amino acids: CASRQGVTSGPETQYF. CDR3 in DNA: TGTGCCAGCCGACAGGGGGTGACTAGCGGTCCAGAGACCCAGTACTTC.

The chain couples TRBV5-1 to TRBJ1-2; D gene unclear. CDR1 is SGHRS, CDR2 YFSETQ, per germline. This CDR3 spans 12 amino acids. V was cut by 0 bases and J by 5 bases, with 5 bases left in between. CDR3 region: CASSLDRYGYTF. The CDR3 nucleotides are TGCGCCAGCAGCTTGGATCGGTATGGCTACACCTTC.

The rearrangement joins TRBV6-6 to TRBJ2-3, with D unclear. CDR1 is MNHNY, CDR2 SVGAGI, per germline (reference sequence). The CDR3 contains 11 residues. Trimming pared 7 bases from V and 2 bases from J, leaving 4 bases between. The CDR3 here is CASTSTDTQYF. CDR3 bases: TGTGCCAGCACCTCCACAGATACGCAGTATTTT.

This clone was recorded at least ten times. The rearrangement uses TRBV5-4 and TRBJ1-2; D perhaps matches TRBD1 (5 bases). Germline V gives CDR1 SGHNT, CDR2 YYREEE (reference sequence). This CDR3 has 14 residues. V was shortened by 4 bases and J by 1 base, with 11 bases between the two germline ends. The CDR3 region is CASSPGRDNYGYTF. The CDR3 DNA reads TGTGCCAGCAGCCCAGGGAGGGATAACTATGGCTACACCTTC.

The sample holds a few counts of this clone. The chain uses TRBV5-1 and TRBJ1-5; 8 nucleotides line up with TRBD1. Germline assignment: CDR1 SGHRS and CDR2 YFSETQ. Trimming removed 2 bases from V and 7 bases from J; junction bases left unmatched: 5. This CDR3 region has 14 residues. This CDR3 reads CASSFTGGEQPQHF. The DNA for the CDR3 is TGCGCCAGCAGCTTTACAGGGGGTGAACAGCCCCAGCATTTT.

The chain employs TRBV5-4 and TRBJ1-6; D not resolved. Germline V gives CDR1 SGHNT, CDR2 YYREEE (reference sequence). The CDR3 has 15 residues. V was cut by 2 bases and J by 0 bases, with 6 bases left in between. The DNA for the CDR3 is TGTGCCAGCAGCTTACAGAGCTCCTATAATTCACCCCTCCACTTT. It is translated as CASSLQSSYNSPLHF.

The chain employs TRBV3-1 (or the pseudogene TRBV3-2) and TRBJ1-2, with 7 positions matching TRBD1. The V and J ends lost 0 bases and 3 bases, in that order; junction bases with no gene match: 13. The CDR3 totals 18 residues. Germline-derived CDR1 and CDR2 are LGHDT and YNNKEL (reference sequence). The CDR3 DNA follows: TGTGCCAGCAGCCAAGAGGAATTCCAGACAGGGTGGCACTATGGCTACACCTTC. Residues: CASSQEEFQTGWHYGYTF.

Turning to this clone: Other DNA sequences in this sample translate to the same CDR3. CDR3 amino acids: CSAGGQETQYF. For the CDR3, the DNA is TGCAGTGCTGGGGGACAGGAGACCCAGTACTTC. This chain links TRBV20-1 with TRBJ2-5, with 7 bases matching TRBD1. The CDR3 is made up of 11 amino acids. CDR1 is DFQATT, CDR2 SNEGSKA, per germline (reference sequence). Unmatched junction bases numbered 2, after V lost 5 bases and J lost 5 bases.

The rearrangement joins TRBV6-6 to TRBJ2-4; D perhaps matches TRBD2 (6 bases). Germline V gene data show CDR1 as MNHNY and CDR2 as SVGAGI (reference sequence). V lost 10 bases and J 0 bases, leaving 13 bases between the germline ends. The CDR3 contains 14 residues. The CDR3 nucleotides read TGTGCCACCACTCAAGCGGGAGCCAAAAACATTCAGTACTTC. This encodes CATTQAGAKNIQYF.

The rearrangement links TRBV24-1 to TRBJ2-7; tentatively, D is TRBD1 (6 bases). The V and J ends lost 3 bases and 0 bases respectively, with 14 bases between them. This CDR3 comprises 16 residues. From germline, CDR1 is KGHDR and CDR2 SFDVKD. For the CDR3, the DNA is TGTGCCACCAGTGATGGCGGCAGGGGCTACTCCTACGAGCAGTACTTC. Residues: CATSDGGRGYSYEQYF.

The rearrangement uses TRBV6-2 or TRBV6-3 and TRBJ1-5; unclear D gene. This CDR3 region has 15 residues. Trimming pared 5 bases from V and 9 bases from J, leaving 20 bases between. Germline CDR1 reads MNHEY; CDR2 reads SVGEGT. The CDR3 region has the DNA TGTGCCAGCAGTAATGGGCAGCCCGGGATTTGGCCCCAGCATTTT. This codes for CASSNGQPGIWPQHF.

The V gene is TRBV5-1, the J gene TRBJ1-4, with 7 bases identical to TRBD1. This CDR3 has 15 residues. Germline V CDR1 and CDR2: SGHRS, YFSETQ. V trimming: 5 bases; J trimming: 5 bases; junction bases outside the gene matches: 9. In DNA, the CDR3 is TGCGCCAGCAGAGCTTCCGGGACAGAAAATGAAAAACTGTTTTTT. Its protein product is CASRASGTENEKLFF.

The chain carries TRBV30 and TRBJ1-1; the match to TRBD1 covers 9 bases. The CDR3 loop spans 14 amino acids. The V gene's germline CDR1 is GTSNPN and CDR2 SVGIG (reference sequence). V was pared by 4 bases and J by 1 base, with 4 bases of the junction left unmatched. For the CDR3, the DNA is TGTGCCTGGAATCCGGGACAGGGGAACACTGAAGCTTTCTTT. Protein: CAWNPGQGNTEAFF.

The rearrangement links TRBV2 to TRBJ1-2, with unresolved D. Between the trimmed V and J ends, which lost 2 bases and 4 bases, there was a span of 11 bases. The CDR3 is made up of 14 amino acids. The germline CDR1 and CDR2 sequences are SNHLY and FYNNEI. CDR3 DNA: TGTGCCAGCAGTGAACCCCCGGGAACCTATGGCTACACCTTC. Amino acids: CASSEPPGTYGYTF.

The genes are TRBV2 and TRBJ1-4, with TRBD1 matching 10 bases. This CDR3 has 14 amino acids. Germline V gene lookup returns CDR1 SNHLY and CDR2 FYNNEI. V dropped 3 bases and J dropped 8; count of bases not matched to a gene: 3. For the CDR3, the DNA is TGTGCCAGCAGTGAGGACAGGGGGGGGGAAAAACTGTTTTTT. This translates into CASSEDRGGEKLFF.

V and J are TRBV6-2 or TRBV6-3 and TRBJ2-3; 10 bases are shared with TRBD1. CDR1 is MNHEY, CDR2 SVGEGT, per germline. J gave up 2 bases and V 7 bases, and 6 bases lay outside the gene matches. CDR3 length: 15 residues. CDR3 loop: CASNPGTGDTDTQYF. CDR3 in DNA: TGTGCCAGCAACCCCGGGACAGGGGACACAGATACGCAGTATTTT.

This clone has a single count. The genes are TRBV28 and TRBJ1-5; TRBD1 matches at 7 bases. Germline V gene lookup returns CDR1 MDHEN and CDR2 SYDVKM. CDR3 length equals 16 residues. V lost 2 bases to trimming and J lost 4 bases; unmatched junction nucleotides: 8. The CDR3 here is CASSLEGRGLNQPQHF. The CDR3 DNA sequence: TGTGCCAGCAGTTTAGAGGGCAGGGGGTTGAATCAGCCCCAGCATTTT.

This clone is a singleton in its sample. The chain combines TRBV6-5 with TRBJ1-2; a weak D match, TRBD1 (5 bases). Germline values: CDR1 MNHEY, CDR2 SVGAGI. V gave up 4 bases and J gave up 4 bases, with 10 bases separating them. The CDR3 is made up of 13 amino acids. CDR3 protein: CASSLTELYGYTF. The DNA of the CDR3 is TGTGCCAGCAGTTTGACAGAACTCTATGGCTACACCTTC.